This entry lists 29 T cell receptor beta chains sequenced from one sample in a study of T-cell reconstitution after alpha-beta-depleted transplantation in children. Preparation of the TCRbeta library involved a method that used unique molecular identifiers. In TCRdb, the PCR reads were re-called with MiXCR into one record per CDR3 protein. Seen here are approximately 520,000 distinct CDR3 sequences, about 10% observed once, and the top ten hold 14%. The sample consisted of PBMCs, mostly from graft donor cells, taken 180 days after TCRalphabeta/CD19-depleted stem cell transplant. These receptors were collected from a female patient between 2 and 15 years old who had a stem cell transplant for aplastic anemia, so the T cells may come from the graft donor.

This chain connects TRBV9 to TRBJ2-3; D is unresolved. Germline CDR1 reads SGDLS; CDR2 reads YYNGEE. The CDR3 consists of 13 residues. V was trimmed by 0 bases and J by 6 bases, leaving 8 bases between them. CDR3 protein: CASSVDPPDTQYF. CDR3 DNA sequence: TGTGCCAGCAGCGTAGATCCCCCGGATACGCAGTATTTT.

This clonotype was seen ten or more times. The J gene is TRBJ2-1, the V gene TRBV19; 7 nucleotides line up with TRBD2. The trim removed 6 bases at V and 1 base at J, leaving 0 bases unmatched. From germline, CDR1 is LNHDA and CDR2 SQIVND (reference sequence). The CDR3 has 13 amino acids. The CDR3 DNA reads as TGTGCCAGTAGCGGGGGGTCCTACAATGAGCAGTTCTTC. This translates into CASSGGSYNEQFF.

At least ten counts were recorded for this clonotype. The rearrangement joins TRBV11-3 to TRBJ2-7; TRBD2 matches 15 bases. Germline loops: CDR1 SGHNT, CDR2 YENEEA. V trimming: 1 base; J trimming: 4 bases; junction bases outside the gene matches: 23. The CDR3 runs 23 residues. The CDR3 region is CASSLVHGTSGRSITKRGYEQYV. DNA for the CDR3: TGTGCCAGCAGCTTAGTCCACGGGACTAGCGGGAGGTCAATCACTAAGAGGGGTTACGAGCAGTACGTC.

This clonotype was recorded at least ten times. The rearrangement uses TRBV12-3 or TRBV12-4 and TRBJ2-1; 8 bases fit TRBD2. The length of the CDR3 is 16 residues. The V gene end was trimmed by 4 bases and the J gene end by 7 bases; junction bases not matched to a gene: 12. The DNA for the CDR3 is TGTGCCAGCAGTTCCCCGTTAGCGGGGTTTCCAAATGAGCAGTTCTTC. Its protein product is CASSSPLAGFPNEQFF.

In this sample, this clonotype turned up a few times. This chain uses TRBV20-1 with TRBJ2-7; the D call may be TRBD1 or TRBD2 (6 bases each). Looked up from germline, CDR1 is DFQATT and CDR2 is SNEGSKA (reference sequence). CDR3 length: 17 residues. Trimming stripped 4 bases from V and 7 bases from J, with 29 bases between. The CDR3 loop reads CSAISTGGGRPLGEQYV. CDR3 in DNA: TGCAGTGCTATTAGCACCGGGGGCGGCCGCCCCCTTGGGGAGCAGTACGTC.

This clonotype was recorded a few times. This chain links TRBV7-9 with TRBJ2-3, with 13 bases aligning to TRBD2. CDR1 is SEHNR and CDR2 is FQNEAQ in the germline V gene (reference sequence). This CDR3 region has 17 residues. V lost 3 bases and J lost 0; bases outside the gene matches: 3. The CDR3 loop reads CASSLGLAGLSTDTQYF. The DNA of the CDR3 is TGTGCCAGCAGCTTGGGACTAGCGGGACTTAGCACAGATACGCAGTATTTT.

This clonotype has ten or more counts. The rearrangement uses TRBV10-3 and TRBJ2-5; D is unclear. The germline V gene has CDR1 ENHRY and CDR2 SYGVKD. V dropped 3 bases and J dropped 5 bases, with 4 bases sitting between them. The CDR3 runs to 11 residues. CDR3 DNA sequence: TGTGCCATCAGTGAAGGCGAGACCCAGTACTTC. It codes for CAISEGETQYF.

The chain combines TRBV12-3 or TRBV12-4 with TRBJ2-7; 14 nucleotides match TRBD2. V shed 6 bases and J 8 bases; nucleotides not matched to a gene: 9. This CDR3 has 15 amino acids. CDR3 coding DNA: TGTGCCAGCAGCCCCAGGGGACTAGCGGGAGTCCAGCAGTACTTC. It translates to CASSPRGLAGVQQYF.

This clonotype was found a few times. J is TRBJ2-7 and V is TRBV6-1; the D gene could be TRBD1 or TRBD2 (6 bases each). Germline V gives CDR1 MNHNS, CDR2 SASEGT. The CDR3 is 17 amino acids. Trimming removed 8 bases from V and 2 bases from J, with 25 bases in between. CDR3 nucleotides: TGTGCCAGCTCCTCGGAGGGGGACACTTTATTCCCCTACGAGCAGTACTTC. This sequence encodes CASSSEGDTLFPYEQYF.

The V call is TRBV12-3 or TRBV12-4, the J call TRBJ2-5; the D call may be TRBD1 or TRBD2 (5 bases each). The CDR3 has 14 amino acids. Deletions cut 4 bases from V and 6 bases from J, with 15 bases between. CDR3 coding DNA: TGTGCCAGCAGTTCCCTCGGGGCCCGACAGACCCAGTACTTC. Residues: CASSSLGARQTQYF.

The chain recombines TRBV5-1 with TRBJ1-3, with 10 bases lining up with TRBD1. After removal of 7 bases from V and 2 bases from J, the junction contained 12 bases not matched to a gene. This CDR3 spans 17 amino acids. Germline CDR1 and CDR2: SGHRS and YFSETQ. The DNA for the CDR3 is TGCGCCAGCGGGCTGGGACAGGGGAATTTCGCTGGAAACACCATATATTTT. It yields the protein CASGLGQGNFAGNTIYF.

This clonotype was observed at least ten times. The chain links TRBV5-1 to TRBJ2-1, with D hard to call. V lost 0 bases, J lost 0 bases, and 10 bases lay in between. Germline-derived CDR1 and CDR2 are SGHRS and YFSETQ. The CDR3 contains 16 residues. The CDR3 loop is CASSLEVFSSYNEQFF. Here the CDR3 DNA reads TGCGCCAGCAGCTTGGAGGTCTTTAGCTCCTACAATGAGCAGTTCTTC. The full variable domain, in which reference TRBV5-1 and TRBJ2-1 provide the parts outside the CDR3, is KAGVTQTPRYLIKTRGQQVTLSCSPISGHRSVSWYQQTPGQGLQFLFEYFSETQRNKGNFPGRFSGRQFSNSRSEMNVSTLELGDSALYLCASSLEVFSSYNEQFFGPGTRLTVL.

This rearrangement joins TRBV12-3 or TRBV12-4 to TRBJ1-5; D unresolved. The CDR3 consists of 14 residues. V was pared by 3 bases and J by 7 bases, with 13 bases between. CDR3 nucleotides: TGTGCCAGCAGTTTGTCTGCGGGGAGGCAGCCCCAGCATTTT. Amino acids: CASSLSAGRQPQHF.

The chain recombines TRBV29-1 with TRBJ1-5; TRBD1 might be the D (5 bases). Germline values: CDR1 SQVTM, CDR2 ANQGSEA. V lost 1 base, J lost 6 bases, and 10 bases lay in between. This CDR3 comprises 13 residues. CDR3 in DNA: TGCAGCGTTGAAGGTACGAGGGGTCAGCCCCAGCATTTT. This sequence encodes CSVEGTRGQPQHF. Using reference TRBV29-1 and TRBJ1-5 for the parts outside the CDR3, the full variable domain is SAVISQKPSRDICQRGTSLTIQCQVDSQVTMMFWYRQQPGQSLTLIATANQGSEATYESGFVIDKFPISRPNLTFSTLTVSNMSPEDSSIYLCSVEGTRGQPQHFGDGTRLSIL.

The gene calls are TRBV6-7 and TRBJ2-4; D call uncertain. TRBV6-7 is an open reading frame, and its role is uncertain. This CDR3 contains 15 residues. The V end lost 2 bases, the J end lost 1 base, and 9 bases lay between the germline ends. The CDR3 sequence: CASSYPRWAKNIQYF. The DNA of the CDR3 is TGTGCCAGCAGTTACCCGAGGTGGGCCAAAAACATTCAGTACTTC.

The sample holds a few counts of this clonotype. The V and J genes are TRBV11-3 and TRBJ2-7, with TRBD1 identical over 9 bases. The CDR3 is made up of 15 amino acids. Trimming at V came to 2 bases and at J to 1 base, leaving 3 bases not matched to a gene. In germline, CDR1 is SGHNT, CDR2 YENEEA. CDR3: CASSLSGTGSYEQYF. CDR3 nucleotide sequence: TGTGCCAGCAGCTTATCCGGGACAGGGTCCTACGAGCAGTACTTC.

This clonotype showed up many times. This rearrangement joins TRBV5-1 to TRBJ2-3; 9 bases match TRBD2. CDR3 length: 16 amino acids. The V segment lost 4 bases and the J segment 5 bases; nucleotides outside the gene matches: 11. Looked up from germline, CDR1 is SGHRS and CDR2 is YFSETQ. The CDR3 loop is CASSPWVAGVIDTQYF. The CDR3 nucleotides read TGCGCCAGCAGCCCTTGGGTAGCGGGAGTGATAGATACGCAGTATTTT.

V gene TRBV10-3 combines with J gene TRBJ2-1; TRBD2 matches at 13 bases. J was trimmed by 12 bases and V by 7 bases; bases with no gene match: 15. This CDR3 comprises 16 residues. Per the germline V gene, CDR1 is ENHRY and CDR2 is SYGVKD. DNA for the CDR3: TGTGCCATCAAAAGATCAGGGACTAGCGGGACGGAAGGGCAGTTCTTC. As protein: CAIKRSGTSGTEGQFF.

The J gene is TRBJ2-5, the V gene TRBV7-2, with a possible D match to TRBD1 (5 bases). V dropped 0 bases and J dropped 5 bases, with 13 bases sitting between them. CDR3 size: 15 residues. Germline V CDR1 and CDR2: SGHTA, FQGNSA. For the CDR3, the DNA is TGTGCCAGCAGCTTAGCGGACATACCGAGGGAGACCCAGTACTTC. It yields the protein CASSLADIPRETQYF.

V is TRBV4-3 and J is TRBJ2-1, with D uncertain. CDR3 length: 16 residues. Trimming shortened V by 1 base and J by 9 bases, and 19 bases separated the two germline ends. Germline assignment: CDR1 LGHNA and CDR2 YSLEER. The CDR3 nucleotides read TGCGCCAGCAGCCAAGGTACTGCCTCTACATTCGGTGAGCAGTTCTTC. Translated: CASSQGTASTFGEQFF.

This clonotype turned up a few times. V gene TRBV14 combines with J gene TRBJ2-7; D possibly corresponds to TRBD1 (5 bases). Trimming took off 6 bases at V and 0 bases at J, with 9 bases between the two ends. This CDR3 region has 13 residues. CDR1 and CDR2 (germline): SGHDN, FVKESK. The CDR3 coding sequence is TGTGCCAGCAGTTGGCAGGGCTCCTACGAGCAGTACTTC. Translation: CASSWQGSYEQYF.

This clonotype was seen only a few times. The rearrangement links TRBV12-3 or TRBV12-4 to TRBJ2-7; 9 bases agree with TRBD2. The CDR3 consists of 16 residues. Germline trimming cut 5 bases from V and 3 bases from J; bases unmatched to any gene: 11. The CDR3: CASSPSSSGSIYEQYV. In DNA, the CDR3 is TGTGCCAGCAGTCCATCGAGTAGCGGGAGCATCTACGAGCAGTACGTC.

This sequence joins TRBV2 and TRBJ1-1, with TRBD1 matching 9 bases. J was trimmed by 3 bases and V by 6 bases; bases with no gene match: 5. Looked up from germline, CDR1 is SNHLY and CDR2 is FYNNEI. This CDR3 comprises 14 residues. The CDR3 protein is CASSGQGQHTEAFF. CDR3 in DNA: TGTGCCAGCAGCGGACAGGGGCAGCACACTGAAGCTTTCTTT.

This clonotype was picked up many times. CDR3 nucleotides: TGCGCCAGCAGTTTCGGACGAGGTGTCAATGAAAAACTGTTTTTT. Its protein product is CASSFGRGVNEKLFF. This chain connects TRBV5-1 to TRBJ1-4; the D is unclear. The CDR3 has 15 residues. Trimming left V 5 bases short and J 5 bases short, with 16 bases between. Germline CDR1 reads SGHRS; CDR2 reads YFSETQ.

In this sample, this clonotype turned up a few times. The V gene is TRBV27, the J gene TRBJ1-6; no definite D call. Trimming shortened V by 2 bases and J by 7 bases, and 12 bases separated the two germline ends. The CDR3 consists of 15 residues. Germline assignment: CDR1 MNHEY and CDR2 SMNVEV (reference sequence). CDR3 nucleotides: TGTGCCAGCAGTTTAGAGATCCTGGGGAATTCACCCCTCCACTTT. Protein: CASSLEILGNSPLHF.

The chain recombines TRBV5-1 with TRBJ2-7; TRBD1 might be the D (6 bases). This CDR3 region has 15 residues. V was shortened by 4 bases and J by 1 base, with 15 bases between the two germline ends. Germline loops: CDR1 SGHRS, CDR2 YFSETQ. The chain's CDR3 is CASSTTGGPSYEQYF. DNA of the CDR3: TGCGCCAGCAGCACGACAGGCGGACCGTCCTACGAGCAGTACTTC.

The chain uses TRBV6-1 and TRBJ2-4; 8 nucleotides agree with TRBD1. Germline V gene data show CDR1 as MNHNS and CDR2 as SASEGT. This CDR3 contains 14 residues. V shed 5 bases, J shed 8 bases, and the junction held 8 bases outside the gene matches. CDR3 region: CASSPDRGIDIQYF. For the CDR3, the DNA is TGTGCCAGCAGTCCCGACAGGGGAATAGACATTCAGTACTTC.

This clonotype was seen a few times. CDR3 amino acids: CASSLVGFEQYF. Here the CDR3 DNA reads TGTGCCAGCAGCTTGGTCGGGTTCGAGCAGTACTTC. The chain uses TRBV5-6 and TRBJ2-7, with D unresolved. V was clipped by 0 bases and J by 6 bases, with 7 bases between them. Germline V gene data show CDR1 as SGHDT and CDR2 as YYEEEE. CDR3 length: 12 amino acids.

This clonotype appeared a few times. V gene TRBV28 combines with J gene TRBJ2-1, with TRBD2 as a possible D gene (6 bases). Germline V gene lookup returns CDR1 MDHEN and CDR2 SYDVKM. The CDR3 is 16 residues long. V was clipped by 8 bases and J by 0 bases, with 17 bases between them. The CDR3 loop reads CASGRDGKSSYNEQFF. The CDR3 DNA reads as TGTGCCAGCGGGCGGGACGGCAAGAGCTCCTACAATGAGCAGTTCTTC.